The clone carrying this T cell receptor beta chain was detected a few times. The sample belongs to a study of T cells in Graves' hyperthyroidism and ophthalmopathy. This CDR3 is 15 amino acids long. Germline V gene data show CDR1 as MNHNS and CDR2 as SASEGT. V lost 2 bases to trimming and J lost 8 bases, with 16 bases between them. There were TCR beta CDR3 regions amplified from RNA transcripts. RT-PCR in the first round (using the HTBI primer set) targeted the TCR CDR3. TCRdb re-analysed the multiplex PCR reads in MiXCR, keeping a single row per CDR3 protein. The sample has hundreds of thousands of distinct CDR3 sequences; more than 20% are singletons.

The receptor was isolated from a man aged 30 to 39 with Graves' ophthalmopathy. The V gene is TRBV6-1, the J gene TRBJ2-4; D call uncertain. Material: blood. This CDR3 is CASSETRAVLDIQYF. The CDR3 nucleotides read TGTGCCAGCAGTGAAACTCGCGCGGTTTTGGACATTCAGTACTTC.